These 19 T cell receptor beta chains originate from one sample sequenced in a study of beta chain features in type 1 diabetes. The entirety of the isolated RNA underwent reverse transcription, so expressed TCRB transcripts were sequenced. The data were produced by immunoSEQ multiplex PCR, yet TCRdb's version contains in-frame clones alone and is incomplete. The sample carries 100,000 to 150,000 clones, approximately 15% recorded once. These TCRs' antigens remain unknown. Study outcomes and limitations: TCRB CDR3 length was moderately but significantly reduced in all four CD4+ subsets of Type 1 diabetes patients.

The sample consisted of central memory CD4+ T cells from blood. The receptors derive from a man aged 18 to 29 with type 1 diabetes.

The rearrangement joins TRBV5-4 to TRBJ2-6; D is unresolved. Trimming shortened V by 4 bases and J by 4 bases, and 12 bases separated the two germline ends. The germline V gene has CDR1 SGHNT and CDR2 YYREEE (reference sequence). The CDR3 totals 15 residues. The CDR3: CASSDRTEGANVLTF. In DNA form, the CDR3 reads TGTGCCAGCAGCGATCGGACGGAAGGGGCCAACGTCCTGACTTTC.

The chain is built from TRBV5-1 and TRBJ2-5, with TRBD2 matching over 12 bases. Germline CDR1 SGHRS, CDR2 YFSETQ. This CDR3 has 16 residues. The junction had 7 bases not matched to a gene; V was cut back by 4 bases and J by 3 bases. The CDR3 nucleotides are TGCGCCAGCAGCCCCACCGGACTAGCGGGGAAAGAGACCCAGTACTTC. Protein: CASSPTGLAGKETQYF.

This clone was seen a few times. CDR3: CASSLDSGQPQHF. CDR3 bases: TGTGCCAGCAGCTTAGACTCCGGTCAGCCCCAGCATTTT. The chain joins TRBV7-2 to TRBJ1-5; D unresolved. CDR1 is SGHTA and CDR2 is FQGNSA in the germline V gene. V was cut by 1 base and J by 6 bases, with 7 bases left in between. The CDR3 totals 13 residues.

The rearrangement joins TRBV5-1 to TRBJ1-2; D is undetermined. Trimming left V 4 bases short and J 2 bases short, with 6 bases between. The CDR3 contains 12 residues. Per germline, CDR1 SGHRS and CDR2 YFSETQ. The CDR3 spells CASSTDNYGYTF. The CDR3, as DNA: TGCGCCAGCAGCACCGACAACTATGGCTACACCTTC.

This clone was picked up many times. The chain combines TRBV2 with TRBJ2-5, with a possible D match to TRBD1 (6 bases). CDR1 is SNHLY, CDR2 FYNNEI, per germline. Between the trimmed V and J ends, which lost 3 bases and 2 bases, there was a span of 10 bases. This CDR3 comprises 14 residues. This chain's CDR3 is CASSDHREQETQYF. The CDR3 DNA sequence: TGTGCCAGCAGTGACCACAGGGAACAAGAGACCCAGTACTTC.

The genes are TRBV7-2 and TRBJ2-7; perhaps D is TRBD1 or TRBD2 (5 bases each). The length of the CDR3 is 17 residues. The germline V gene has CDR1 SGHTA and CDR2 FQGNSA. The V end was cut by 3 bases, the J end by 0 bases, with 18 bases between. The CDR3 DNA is TGTGCCAGCAGCTTGATACCCGGGACCTTCTACTCCTACGAGCAGTACTTC. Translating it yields CASSLIPGTFYSYEQYF.

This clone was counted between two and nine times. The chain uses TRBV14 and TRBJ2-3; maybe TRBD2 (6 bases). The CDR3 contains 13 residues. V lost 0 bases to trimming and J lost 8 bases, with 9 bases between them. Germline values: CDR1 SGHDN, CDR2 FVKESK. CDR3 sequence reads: CASSQEEGRTQYF. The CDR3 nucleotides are TGTGCCAGCAGCCAAGAGGAGGGCCGTACGCAGTATTTT.

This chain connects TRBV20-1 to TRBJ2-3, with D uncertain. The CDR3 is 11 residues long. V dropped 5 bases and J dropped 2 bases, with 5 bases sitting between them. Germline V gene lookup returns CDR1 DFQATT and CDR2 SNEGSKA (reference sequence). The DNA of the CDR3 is TGCAGTGCTGGCTACACAGATACGCAGTATTTT. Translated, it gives CSAGYTDTQYF.

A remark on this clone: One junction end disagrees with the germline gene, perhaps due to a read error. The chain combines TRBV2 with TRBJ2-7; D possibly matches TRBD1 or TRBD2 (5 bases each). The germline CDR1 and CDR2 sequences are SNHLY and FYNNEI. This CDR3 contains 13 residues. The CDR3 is CASSNFRQGTGNF. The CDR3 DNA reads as TGTGCCAGCAGTAATTTCAGGCAAGGGACCGGGAACTTC. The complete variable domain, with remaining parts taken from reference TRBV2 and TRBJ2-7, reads EPEVTQTPSHQVTQMGQEVILRCVPISNHLYFYWYRQILGQKVEFLVSFYNNEISEKSEIFDDQFSVERPDGSNFTLKIRSTKLEDSAMYFCASSNFRQGTGNFGPGTRLTVT.

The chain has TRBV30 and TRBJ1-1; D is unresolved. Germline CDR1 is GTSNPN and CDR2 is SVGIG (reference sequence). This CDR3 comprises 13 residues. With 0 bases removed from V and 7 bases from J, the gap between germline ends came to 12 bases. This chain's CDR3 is CAWSVGGFGEAFF. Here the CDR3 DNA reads TGTGCCTGGAGTGTCGGAGGTTTTGGTGAAGCTTTCTTT.

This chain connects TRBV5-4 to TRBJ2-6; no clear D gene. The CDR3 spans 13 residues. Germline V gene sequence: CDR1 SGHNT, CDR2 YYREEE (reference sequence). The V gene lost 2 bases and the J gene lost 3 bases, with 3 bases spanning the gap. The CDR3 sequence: CASSFSGANVLTF. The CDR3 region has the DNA TGTGCCAGCAGCTTTAGTGGGGCCAACGTCCTGACTTTC. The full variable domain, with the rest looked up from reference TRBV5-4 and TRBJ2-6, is ETGVTQSPTHLIKTRGQQVTLRCSSQSGHNTVSWYQQALGQGPQFIFQYYREEENGRGNFPPRFSGLQFPNYSSELNVNALELDDSALYLCASSFSGANVLTFGAGSRLTVL.

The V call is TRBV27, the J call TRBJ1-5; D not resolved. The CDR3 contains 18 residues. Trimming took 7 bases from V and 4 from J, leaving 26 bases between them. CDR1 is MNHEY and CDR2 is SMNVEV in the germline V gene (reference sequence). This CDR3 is CASKPIVTMGLPNQPQHF. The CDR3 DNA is TGTGCCAGCAAGCCCATAGTGACTATGGGTTTACCTAATCAGCCCCAGCATTTT.

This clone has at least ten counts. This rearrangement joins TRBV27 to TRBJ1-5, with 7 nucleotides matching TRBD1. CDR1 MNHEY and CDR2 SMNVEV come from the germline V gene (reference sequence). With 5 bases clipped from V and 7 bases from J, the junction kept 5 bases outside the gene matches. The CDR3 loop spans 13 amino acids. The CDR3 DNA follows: TGTGCCAGCAGTACAGGGGAAAGGCAGCCCCAGCATTTT. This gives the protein CASSTGERQPQHF.

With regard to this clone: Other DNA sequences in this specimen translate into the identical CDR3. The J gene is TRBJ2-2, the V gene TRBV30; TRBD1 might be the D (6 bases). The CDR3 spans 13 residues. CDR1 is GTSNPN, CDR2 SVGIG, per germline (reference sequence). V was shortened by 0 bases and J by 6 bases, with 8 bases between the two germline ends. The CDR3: CAWSVQGAGELFF. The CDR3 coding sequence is TGTGCCTGGAGTGTACAGGGTGCCGGGGAGCTGTTTTTT. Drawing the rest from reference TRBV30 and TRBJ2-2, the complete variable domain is SQTIHQWPATLVQPVGSPLSLECTVEGTSNPNLYWYRQAAGRGLQLLFYSVGIGQISSEVPQNLSASRPQDRQFILSSKKLLLSDSGFYLCAWSVQGAGELFFGEGSRLTVL.

The CDR3 DNA is TGTGCCAGCATCCAAGGACAGGGGAACACCGGGGAGCTGTTTTTT. It yields the protein CASIQGQGNTGELFF. The chain joins TRBV5-4 to TRBJ2-2, with TRBD1 matching 8 bases. Losses at the gene ends were 6 bases for V and 1 base for J; bases not matched to a gene: 5. The germline V gene encodes CDR1 SGHNT and CDR2 YYREEE (reference sequence). The CDR3 is 15 amino acids.

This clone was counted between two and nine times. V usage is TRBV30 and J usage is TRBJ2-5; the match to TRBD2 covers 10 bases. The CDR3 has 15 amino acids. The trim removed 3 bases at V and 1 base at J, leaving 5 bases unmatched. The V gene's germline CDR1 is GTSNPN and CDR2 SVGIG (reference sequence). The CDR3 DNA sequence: TGTGCCTGGAGAGAACCTAGCGGGAGCCAAGAGACCCAGTACTTC. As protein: CAWREPSGSQETQYF. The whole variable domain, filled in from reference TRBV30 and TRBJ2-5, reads SQTIHQWPATLVQPVGSPLSLECTVEGTSNPNLYWYRQAAGRGLQLLFYSVGIGQISSEVPQNLSASRPQDRQFILSSKKLLLSDSGFYLCAWREPSGSQETQYFGPGTRLLVL.

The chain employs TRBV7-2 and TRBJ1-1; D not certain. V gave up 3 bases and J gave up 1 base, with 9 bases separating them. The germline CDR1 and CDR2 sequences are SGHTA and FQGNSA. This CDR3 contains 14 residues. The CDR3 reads CASSFRPGNTEAFF. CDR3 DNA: TGTGCCAGCAGCTTTAGACCAGGGAACACTGAAGCTTTCTTT.

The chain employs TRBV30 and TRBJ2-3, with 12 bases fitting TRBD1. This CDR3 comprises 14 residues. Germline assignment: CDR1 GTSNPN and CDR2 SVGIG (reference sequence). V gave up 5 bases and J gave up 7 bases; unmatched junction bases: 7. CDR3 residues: CAWYRDRGHHTQYF. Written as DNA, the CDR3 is TGTGCCTGGTACCGGGACAGGGGGCACCATACGCAGTATTTT.

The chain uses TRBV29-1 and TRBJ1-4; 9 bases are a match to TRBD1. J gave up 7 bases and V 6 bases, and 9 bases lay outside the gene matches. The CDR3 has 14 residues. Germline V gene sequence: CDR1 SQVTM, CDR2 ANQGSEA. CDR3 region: CSVQETGGREKLFF. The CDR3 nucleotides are TGCAGCGTACAGGAGACAGGGGGTCGTGAAAAACTGTTTTTT.